The 4 T cell receptor beta chains given below trace back to one sample, sequenced in a study of T cell responses to AZD1222 COVID-19 vaccine. Sequencing used immunoSEQ multiplex PCR; TCRdb keeps in-frame clones, though not all of them. The table lists more than 100,000 clones, around 88% of them singletons, with about 5% in the top ten. The material was peripheral blood, obtained on day 0 of AZD1222 vaccination. The receptors here all came from an adult in good health.

This chain uses TRBV11-2 with TRBJ2-6; D is ambiguous. Germline CDR1 is SGHAT and CDR2 is FQNNGV. The V gene lost 4 bases and the J gene lost 0 bases, with 13 bases spanning the gap. CDR3 length equals 17 residues. The CDR3 sequence: CASSYTVQSSGANVLTF. CDR3 nucleotides: TGTGCCAGCAGCTACACGGTGCAGAGCTCTGGGGCCAACGTCCTGACTTTC.

The chain uses TRBV6-2 or TRBV6-3 and TRBJ2-7, with 7 bases identical to TRBD1. V gave up 5 bases and J gave up 0 bases; unmatched junction bases: 7. The germline V gene has CDR1 MNHEY and CDR2 SVGEGT. This CDR3 spans 15 amino acids. The CDR3: CASSPPQGSSYEQYF. The DNA of the CDR3 is TGTGCCAGCAGTCCCCCACAGGGGAGCTCCTACGAGCAGTACTTC.

This chain links TRBV7-9 with TRBJ2-1, with 7 bases lining up with TRBD2. Germline trimming cut 4 bases from V and 7 bases from J; bases unmatched to any gene: 7. Germline V CDR1 and CDR2: SEHNR, FQNEAQ (reference sequence). The CDR3 loop spans 14 amino acids. Written as DNA, the CDR3 is TGTGCCAGCAGCTCCTTTGGGGGGGGTAATGAGCAGTTCTTC. Translated, it gives CASSSFGGGNEQFF.

The chain carries TRBV4-2 and TRBJ1-2; TRBD1 aligns across 7 bases. Unmatched junction bases numbered 8, after V lost 5 bases and J lost 5 bases. The length of the CDR3 is 14 residues. Germline-derived CDR1 and CDR2 are LGHNA and YNFKEQ. The CDR3 sequence: CASSGEGTVYGYTF. CDR3 nucleotide sequence: TGTGCCAGCAGCGGGGAAGGGACAGTTTATGGCTACACCTTC.